Below are 2 T cell receptor beta chains sequenced from a single sample in a study. TCRdb recomputed calls from the 5' RACE reads with MiXCR, one row per CDR3 protein. The sample contains 32,000 or so distinct CDR3 sequences, over 20% of which appear only once. Cells sorted as Tregs were CD4+, CD25+ and CD127-/low. The specimen sequenced was tumor-infiltrating Tregs sorted from the breast tumor. These receptors came from a female donor with breast cancer.

This clonotype has more than one count but fewer than ten. The CDR3: CAWSVGGGNQPQHF. The CDR3 nucleotides read TGTGCCTGGAGTGTCGGGGGAGGCAATCAGCCCCAGCATTTT. The chain employs TRBV30 and TRBJ1-5; D perhaps matches TRBD1 (5 bases). CDR1 is GTSNPN, CDR2 SVGIG, per germline (reference sequence). V lost 0 bases and J lost 2, with 8 bases in between. This CDR3 spans 14 amino acids.

This clonotype showed up many times. This sequence joins TRBV6-5 and TRBJ1-2; D perhaps matches TRBD1 (5 bases). The CDR3 covers 15 residues. Trimming took 0 bases from V and 3 from J, leaving 11 bases between them. CDR1 MNHEY and CDR2 SVGAGI come from the germline V gene. The CDR3 nucleotides read TGTGCCAGCAGTTACTCAGGGGACGGGGACTATGGCTACACCTTC. This translates into CASSYSGDGDYGYTF.